This entry lists 32 T cell receptor beta chains sequenced from one sample in a study of blood T cell repertoires in COVID-19. The protocol was immunoSEQ multiplex PCR, while the TCRdb copy is restricted to in-frame clones and leaves out a portion. The repertoire holds hundreds of thousands of clones, with approximately 82% as singletons. Material: peripheral blood. Source of these receptors: a woman aged 45-65 years with acute or convalescent COVID-19.

The rearrangement uses TRBV5-3 and TRBJ2-3; 10 bases map to TRBD2. TRBV5-3 is marked as an open reading frame, function uncertain. The CDR3 extends over 17 amino acids. The V gene end was trimmed by 2 bases and the J gene end by 0 bases; junction bases not matched to a gene: 6. DNA of the CDR3: TGTGCCAGAAGCTTAGCGGGAGGGACCCCTAGCACAGATACGCAGTATTTT. Its protein is CARSLAGGTPSTDTQYF.

CDR3 nucleotide sequence: TGTGCCATCAGTGAGTCGGGACAGGGGGTTATCTTATCGTACGGCGAGCAGTACTTC. Translated, it gives CAISESGQGVILSYGEQYF. The rearrangement links TRBV10-3 to TRBJ2-7; 11 bases map to TRBD1. The CDR3 has 19 amino acids. V lost 0 bases, J lost 6 bases, and 16 bases stayed unmatched. Germline CDR1 and CDR2: ENHRY and SYGVKD.

The V call is TRBV12-5, the J call TRBJ1-1; weak D call: TRBD1 (5 bases). The germline V gene has CDR1 LGHNT and CDR2 FRNRAP. The CDR3 is 14 residues long. Trimming shortened V by 7 bases and J by 4 bases, and 16 bases separated the two germline ends. The CDR3 coding sequence is TGTGCTAGTGCCCCGCCGGGGGGTAGCACTGAAGCTTTCTTT. Protein sequence: CASAPPGGSTEAFF.

This clone has only one observation. CDR3 protein: CASSPWTGGVCNEQFF. The CDR3 coding sequence is TGCGCCAGCAGCCCCTGGACAGGAGGGGTCTGCAATGAGCAGTTCTTC. The chain carries TRBV5-1 and TRBJ2-1; D may be TRBD1 (7 bases). CDR1 and CDR2 (germline): SGHRS, YFSETQ. The CDR3 is made up of 16 amino acids. Trimming removed 4 bases at V and 6 bases at J, with 20 bases between.

This clone was seen just once. This chain connects TRBV28 to TRBJ2-5; 7 bases match TRBD1. The germline V gene encodes CDR1 MDHEN and CDR2 SYDVKM. The CDR3 extends over 14 amino acids. Trimming took 5 bases from V and 4 from J; bases not matched to a gene: 7. CDR3 loop: CASSKQGLGETQYF. The CDR3 bases are TGTGCCAGCAGTAAACAGGGGTTAGGAGAGACCCAGTACTTC.

The V call is TRBV7-9, the J call TRBJ1-2; TRBD1 might be the D (5 bases). The germline V gene encodes CDR1 SEHNR and CDR2 FQNEAQ (reference sequence). This CDR3 comprises 13 residues. Trimming took off 5 bases at V and 4 bases at J, with 11 bases between the two ends. CDR3 residues: CASSVGTAYGYTF. The DNA of the CDR3 is TGTGCCAGCAGCGTCGGGACTGCCTATGGCTACACCTTC.

In its sample, this clone was seen a few times. The V gene is TRBV30, the J gene TRBJ1-1; D not certain. This CDR3 region has 12 residues. CDR1 GTSNPN and CDR2 SVGIG come from the germline V gene (reference sequence). V lost 3 bases, J lost 5 bases, and 10 bases lay in between. This chain's CDR3 is CAWSGKGTEAFF. CDR3 DNA: TGTGCCTGGAGCGGGAAAGGGACTGAAGCTTTCTTT.

This clone occurred once. V usage is TRBV29-1 and J usage is TRBJ1-2; tentative D call: TRBD1 (5 bases). V was clipped by 4 bases and J by 8 bases, with 20 bases between them. The germline gives CDR1 SQVTM, CDR2 ANQGSEA. This CDR3 contains 14 residues. As DNA, the CDR3 is TGCAGCGTTGTAGAGGATTGGGGCAGAGGAGGCTACACCTTC. This sequence encodes CSVVEDWGRGGYTF.

V and J are TRBV2 and TRBJ1-2, with a weak D call TRBD1 (5 bases). CDR1 SNHLY and CDR2 FYNNEI come from the germline V gene. V was clipped by 7 bases and J by 4 bases, with 16 bases between them. The length of the CDR3 is 14 residues. CDR3 amino acids: CASILGAGGYGYTF. The DNA of the CDR3 is TGTGCCAGCATTCTCGGGGCGGGGGGCTATGGCTACACCTTC.

The chain couples TRBV7-2 to TRBJ2-1; D is unresolved. Germline loops: CDR1 SGHTA, CDR2 FQGNSA. The V end lost 2 bases, the J end lost 5 bases, and 10 bases lay between the germline ends. CDR3 size: 14 residues. CDR3 sequence: CASSLYKPDNEQFF. Here the CDR3 DNA reads TGTGCCAGCAGCTTATATAAGCCCGACAATGAGCAGTTCTTC.

This clone was counted a few times. The genes are TRBV5-1 and TRBJ2-7; 8 bases are a match to TRBD2. Germline V lookup: CDR1 SGHRS, CDR2 YFSETQ. The CDR3 has 14 amino acids. The trim removed 0 bases at V and 9 bases at J, leaving 8 bases unmatched. The CDR3 DNA sequence: TGCGCCAGCAGCTTGGAGGGGACTAGTTCTGCGCAGTACTTC. Protein product: CASSLEGTSSAQYF.

V is TRBV24-1 and J is TRBJ2-1; D ambiguous. The germline gives CDR1 KGHDR, CDR2 SFDVKD. The length of the CDR3 is 12 residues. Trimming left V 6 bases short and J 7 bases short, with 9 bases between. For the CDR3, the DNA is TGTGCCACCAGTAAATCTTTGAATGAGCAGTTCTTC. The encoded protein is CATSKSLNEQFF.

This clone has just one count. The CDR3 DNA sequence: TGTGCCAGCAGCTTAGAGGGGACTAGCAGGAACTTCAATGAGCAGTTCTTC. This sequence encodes CASSLEGTSRNFNEQFF. V is TRBV7-3 and J is TRBJ2-1; TRBD2 agrees at 9 bases. The CDR3 is made up of 17 amino acids. V shed 2 bases, J shed 6 bases, and the junction held 11 bases outside the gene matches. CDR1 and CDR2 from the germline V gene are SGHTA and FQGTGA. Looking up the rest from reference TRBV7-3 and TRBJ2-1 gives the full variable domain: GAGVSQTPSNKVTEKGKYVELRCDPISGHTALYWYRQSLGQGPEFLIYFQGTGAADDSGLPNDRFFAVRPEGSVSTLKIQRTERGDSAVYLCASSLEGTSRNFNEQFFGPGTRLTVL.

The chain has TRBV19 and TRBJ2-6, with a weak D call TRBD1 (5 bases). V was clipped by 3 bases and J by 2 bases, with 8 bases between them. CDR1 is LNHDA, CDR2 SQIVND, per germline (reference sequence). The CDR3 length is 15 residues. The CDR3 loop is CASSIQGTGANVLTF. The CDR3 region has the DNA TGTGCCAGTAGTATCCAGGGTACTGGGGCCAACGTCCTGACTTTC.

This chain joins TRBV2 and TRBJ2-3; TRBD2 agrees at 8 bases. Trimming took 4 bases from V and 4 from J; bases not matched to a gene: 4. There are 14 residues in the CDR3. Germline V gives CDR1 SNHLY, CDR2 FYNNEI. CDR3 bases: TGTGCCAGCAGTGGAGCGGGAGTCGCAGATACGCAGTATTTT. Amino acids: CASSGAGVADTQYF. Complete variable domain (other parts from reference TRBV2 and TRBJ2-3): EPEVTQTPSHQVTQMGQEVILRCVPISNHLYFYWYRQILGQKVEFLVSFYNNEISEKSEIFDDQFSVERPDGSNFTLKIRSTKLEDSAMYFCASSGAGVADTQYFGPGTRLTVL.

The chain joins TRBV9 to TRBJ1-4; no firm D call. This CDR3 has 16 residues. Trimming shortened V by 0 bases and J by 1 base, and 10 bases separated the two germline ends. CDR1 and CDR2 from the germline V gene are SGDLS and YYNGEE. CDR3 residues: CASSVGRTQTNEKLFF. The CDR3 DNA reads TGTGCCAGCAGCGTAGGAAGGACTCAAACTAATGAAAAACTGTTTTTT.

This sequence joins TRBV4-2 and TRBJ1-2, with a weak D call TRBD1 (6 bases). The CDR3 has 17 residues. Germline CDR1 LGHNA, CDR2 YNFKEQ. V lost 0 bases and J 3 bases, leaving 17 bases between the germline ends. In DNA form, the CDR3 reads TGTGCCAGCAGCCAAGATTACCTTGGACAGTTAGACTATGGCTACACCTTC. It encodes CASSQDYLGQLDYGYTF.

The chain links TRBV14 to TRBJ1-2; no firm D call. The CDR3 totals 15 residues. Germline V gives CDR1 SGHDN, CDR2 FVKESK. V lost 0 bases and J lost 6, with 14 bases in between. The CDR3 protein is CASSQDLGGRDGYTF. CDR3 coding DNA: TGTGCCAGCAGCCAAGATCTCGGAGGACGCGATGGCTACACCTTC. Together with reference TRBV14 and TRBJ1-2, the CDR3 gives the full variable domain: EAGVTQFPSHSVIEKGQTVTLRCDPISGHDNLYWYRRVMGKEIKFLLHFVKESKQDESGMPNNRFLAERTGGTYSTLKVQPAELEDSGVYFCASSQDLGGRDGYTFGSGTRLTVV.

The chain carries TRBV27 and TRBJ2-7; 7 nucleotides agree with TRBD1. Germline trimming cut 7 bases from V and 5 bases from J; bases unmatched to any gene: 11. This CDR3 has 14 residues. Germline V lookup: CDR1 MNHEY, CDR2 SMNVEV (reference sequence). CDR3 DNA sequence: TGTGCCAGCAAACGACAGGGCGGTTCCCACGAGCAGTACTTC. Residues: CASKRQGGSHEQYF.

The chain joins TRBV5-6 to TRBJ1-3, with 10 bases lining up with TRBD1. The CDR3 has 19 amino acids. J was trimmed by 4 bases and V by 2 bases; bases with no gene match: 15. Germline-derived CDR1 and CDR2 are SGHDT and YYEEEE. The CDR3 nucleotides read TGTGCCAGCAGCTTACTCCGAGGACAGGGGGAGATCTCCGGAAACACCATATATTTT. It specifies CASSLLRGQGEISGNTIYF.

This clone was seen more than once but under ten times. This chain uses TRBV7-3 with TRBJ2-3; D possibly corresponds to TRBD2 (5 bases). The CDR3 totals 14 residues. The germline gives CDR1 SGHTA, CDR2 FQGTGA. The V end was cut by 5 bases, the J end by 6 bases, with 15 bases between. Here the CDR3 reads CASSRRGRVDTQYF. In DNA form, the CDR3 reads TGTGCCAGCAGCCGTAGAGGGCGGGTGGATACGCAGTATTTT.

On this clone: Other DNA sequences in the sample encode the same CDR3. This rearrangement joins TRBV27 to TRBJ2-1; TRBD2 might be the D (5 bases). The V gene's germline CDR1 is MNHEY and CDR2 SMNVEV (reference sequence). The ends were cut back, 4 bases at V and 3 bases at J, with 10 bases in the middle. The CDR3 consists of 14 residues. In nucleotides, the CDR3 is TGTGCCAGCAGTTCTGGCGCGGGCTACAATGAGCAGTTCTTC. Amino acids: CASSSGAGYNEQFF.

The chain links TRBV6-4 to TRBJ1-2; D unclear. V was pared by 3 bases and J by 8 bases, with 19 bases between. This CDR3 has 15 amino acids. The germline CDR1 and CDR2 sequences are MRHNA and SNTAGT. Here the CDR3 reads CASSESASVPGGYTF. CDR3 nucleotides: TGTGCCAGCAGTGAATCAGCTTCGGTCCCGGGGGGCTACACCTTC.

This clone has just a few counts. The CDR3 sequence is CASARGGGGTYNEQFF. The CDR3 nucleotides are TGTGCCAGCGCCCGCGGGGGCGGGGGAACGTACAATGAGCAGTTCTTC. The rearrangement joins TRBV6-4 to TRBJ2-1; D perhaps matches TRBD2 (7 bases). V gave up 8 bases and J gave up 4 bases, with 21 bases separating them. The CDR3 is made up of 16 amino acids. Germline V gives CDR1 MRHNA, CDR2 SNTAGT.

The chain is built from TRBV28 and TRBJ1-2, with 7 bases matching TRBD1. The junction had 9 bases not matched to a gene; V was cut back by 6 bases and J by 8 bases. The CDR3 loop spans 13 amino acids. Germline V lookup: CDR1 MDHEN, CDR2 SYDVKM. The CDR3 DNA is TGTGCCAGCAGAGTTCTAGACAGGGACGGCTACACCTTC. Translating gives CASRVLDRDGYTF.

The chain has TRBV30 and TRBJ2-6; D unresolved. Germline CDR1 GTSNPN, CDR2 SVGIG (reference sequence). CDR3 length: 15 residues. With 2 bases removed from V and 0 bases from J, the gap between germline ends came to 8 bases. Written as DNA, the CDR3 is TGTGCCTGGAGTCAACAGAACTCTGGGGCCAACGTCCTGACTTTC. Translated, it gives CAWSQQNSGANVLTF.

The table lists this clone with a few counts. Within the sample, other DNA sequences also encode this same CDR3. The genes are TRBV18 and TRBJ1-1, with a tentative D call TRBD1 (5 bases). The CDR3 sequence is 13 residues long. Trimming removed 5 bases at V and 1 base at J, with 8 bases between. Germline V gene data show CDR1 as KGHSH and CDR2 as LQKENI. In DNA, the CDR3 is TGTGCCAGCTCAACCGACAGGAACACTGAAGCTTTCTTT. Amino acids: CASSTDRNTEAFF.

The V gene is TRBV28, the J gene TRBJ2-1, with 14 bases identical to TRBD2. The J segment lost 8 bases and the V segment lost 4 bases, leaving 7 bases of the junction unmatched. Germline V gene lookup returns CDR1 MDHEN and CDR2 SYDVKM. The CDR3 sequence is 16 residues long. The CDR3 sequence: CASSSRLAGGWDEQFF. The CDR3 DNA follows: TGTGCCAGCAGTTCACGACTAGCGGGAGGGTGGGATGAGCAGTTCTTC.

The CDR3 coding sequence is TGTGCCAGCAGCCACGGGGGGGACACAGATACGCAGTATTTT. Encoded protein: CASSHGGDTDTQYF. The V call is TRBV7-2, the J call TRBJ2-3; 8 bases are a match to TRBD2. This CDR3 comprises 14 residues. The ends lost 5 bases at V and 2 bases at J; junction bases unmatched: 3. Germline-derived CDR1 and CDR2 are SGHTA and FQGNSA.

V and J are TRBV29-1 and TRBJ2-1; 7 bases align to TRBD1. The V gene end was trimmed by 6 bases and the J gene end by 8 bases; junction bases not matched to a gene: 7. CDR1 SQVTM and CDR2 ANQGSEA come from the germline V gene. The CDR3 spans 12 residues. The CDR3 DNA reads as TGCAGCGTCAGACAGGGTCTTGATGAGCAGTTCTTC. Amino acids: CSVRQGLDEQFF.

This chain links TRBV28 with TRBJ2-3; 12 bases are shared with TRBD2. Germline V gives CDR1 MDHEN, CDR2 SYDVKM. This CDR3 is 16 amino acids long. The V and J ends lost 6 bases and 8 bases, in that order; junction bases with no gene match: 12. The CDR3 DNA is TGTGCCAGCAGCTGGAGACTAGCGGGGGAGTCTGGTACGCAGTATTTT. Its translation: CASSWRLAGESGTQYF. The full variable domain, with the rest looked up from reference TRBV28 and TRBJ2-3, is DVKVTQSSRYLVKRTGEKVFLECVQDMDHENMFWYRQDPGLGLRLIYFSYDVKMKEKGDIPEGYSVSREKKERFSLILESASTNQTSMYLCASSWRLAGESGTQYFGPGTRLTVL.

V is TRBV10-1 and J is TRBJ2-1; 14 positions match TRBD2. The V gene end was trimmed by 10 bases and the J gene end by 9 bases; junction bases not matched to a gene: 11. CDR1 is WNHNN, CDR2 SYGVQD, per germline (reference sequence). The CDR3 sequence is 15 residues long. CDR3 in DNA: TGCGCCACCGCACCGGGACTAGCGGGAGTCGGTGAGCAGTTCTTC. Translation gives CATAPGLAGVGEQFF.